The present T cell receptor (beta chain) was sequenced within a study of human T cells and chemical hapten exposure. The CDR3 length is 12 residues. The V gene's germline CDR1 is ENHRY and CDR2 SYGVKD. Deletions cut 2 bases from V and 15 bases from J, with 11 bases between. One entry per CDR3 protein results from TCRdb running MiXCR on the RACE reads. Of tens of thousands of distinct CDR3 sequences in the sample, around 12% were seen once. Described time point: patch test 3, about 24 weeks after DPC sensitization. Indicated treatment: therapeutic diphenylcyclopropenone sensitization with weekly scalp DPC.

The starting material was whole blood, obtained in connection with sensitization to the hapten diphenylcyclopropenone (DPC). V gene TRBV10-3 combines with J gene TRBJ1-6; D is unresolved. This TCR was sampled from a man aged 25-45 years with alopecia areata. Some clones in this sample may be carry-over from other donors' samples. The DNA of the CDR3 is TGTGCCATCAGTGAGGCGAGAATCCTCCTCCACTTT. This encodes CAISEARILLHF.